These 2 T cell receptor beta chains were all obtained from the same sample, sequenced in a study of T cells in Graves' hyperthyroidism and ophthalmopathy. RNA transcripts served as the template for amplifying TCR beta CDR3 regions. The TCR CDR3 first-round RT-PCR relied on the HTBI primer set. Via MiXCR, TCRdb re-called the multiplex PCR reads, giving one row per CDR3 protein. The repertoire includes some 50,000 distinct CDR3 sequences, less than 50% of them detected once, and 8% to 10% sits in the top ten. Sequencing used blood. Source of these receptors: a woman aged 45-65 years with Graves' ophthalmopathy.

Comments on this clonotype: The CDR3 carries no conserved terminal phenylalanine or tryptophan, so it likely arises from a read error. This rearrangement joins TRBV7-9 to TRBJ2-7; 8 nucleotides align to TRBD1. Trimming took 6 bases from V and 3 from J; bases not matched to a gene: 10. The germline V gene encodes CDR1 SEHNR and CDR2 FQNEAQ (reference sequence). CDR3 length: 15 amino acids. DNA for the CDR3: TGTGCCAGCAGTTTACAGAGAGACAGGGGCTACGAGCAGTACTGC. This encodes CASSLQRDRGYEQYC.

Of note for this clonotype: Compared with germline, one end of the junction differs, possibly owing to a read error. The chain couples TRBV7-2 to TRBJ1-2; 9 bases align to TRBD1. Germline CDR1 reads SGHTA; CDR2 reads FQGNSA. This CDR3 comprises 17 residues. The CDR3 protein is CASSLSVRDRERYGHTF. The DNA of the CDR3 is TGTGCCAGCAGTTTATCGGTTCGGGACAGGGAACGCTATGGCCACACCTTC. Variable domain in full (rest from reference TRBV7-2 and TRBJ1-2): GAGVSQSPSNKVTEKGKDVELRCDPISGHTALYWYRQSLGQGLEFLIYFQGNSAPDKSGLPSDRFSAERTGGSVSTLTIQRTQQEDSAVYLCASSLSVRDRERYGHTFGSGTRLTVV.